These T cell receptor beta chains were read from a single sample in a study of T cells after yellow fever vaccination. One entry per CDR3 protein results from TCRdb running MiXCR on the 5' RACE reads. The sample gives 200,000 to 300,000 distinct CDR3 sequences, roughly 6.2% of which show up once; 0.85% to 1.2% is in the top ten. The material was CD4+ T cells sorted from PBMCs, obtained on the day of the yellow fever booster vaccination. The receptors originated from a man aged 25 to 45 who received the YFV17D yellow fever vaccine. CDR3s include the opening cysteine and the closing phenylalanine or tryptophan. Each record gives: V gene, D gene, J gene, clone size, CDR3 protein, CDR3 DNA. The D gene is left open where the match is weak. Size values are once, few and many counts, or a class for expanded clones, and some rows have none.

V: TRBV11-2; D: TRBD1; J: TRBJ1-1; size: few; CDR3: CASSLYPIRGDPTNTEAFF; DNA: TGTGCCAGCAGCTTATACCCAATCAGGGGGGACCCGACTAACACTGAAGCTTTCTTT
V: TRBV10-3; D: .; J: TRBJ1-1; size: few; CDR3: CAISESEVANTEAFF; DNA: TGTGCCATCAGTGAGTCTGAGGTTGCGAACACTGAAGCTTTCTTT
V: TRBV7-9; D: .; J: TRBJ2-7; size: .; CDR3: CASSSRDSTYEQYF; DNA: TGTGCCAGCAGCTCGCGGGACAGTACCTACGAGCAGTACTTC
V: TRBV24-1; D: .; J: TRBJ2-1; size: many; CDR3: CATSDLGGNEQFF; DNA: TGTGCCACCAGTGATTTAGGGGGGAATGAGCAGTTCTTC
V: TRBV12-3/TRBV12-4; D: TRBD1; J: TRBJ2-7; size: many; CDR3: CASAQGAYEQYF; DNA: TGTGCCAGCGCGCAGGGGGCCTACGAGCAGTACTTC
V: TRBV5-4; D: TRBD2; J: TRBJ2-7; size: .; CDR3: CASSFGASPGLAYEQYF; DNA: TGTGCCAGCAGCTTCGGGGCTTCCCCTGGACTAGCCTACGAGCAGTACTTC
V: TRBV6-2/TRBV6-3; D: .; J: TRBJ2-1; size: many; CDR3: CASSYAQGTYNEQFF; DNA: TGTGCCAGCAGTTACGCTCAGGGCACTTACAATGAGCAGTTCTTC
V: TRBV6-2/TRBV6-3; D: TRBD2; J: TRBJ2-2; size: many; CDR3: CASSYSTLTSGLNTGELFF; DNA: TGTGCCAGCAGTTACTCTACCCTGACTAGCGGGCTTAACACCGGGGAGCTGTTTTTT
V: TRBV5-6; D: .; J: TRBJ2-5; size: many; CDR3: CASSLGPNVGTQYF; DNA: TGTGCCAGCTCCCTCGGACCGAACGTCGGGACCCAGTACTTC
V: TRBV11-2; D: TRBD1; J: TRBJ2-1; size: few; CDR3: CASSSPSGQGFF; DNA: TGTGCCAGCAGCTCCCCCTCGGGACAGGGGTTCTTC
V: TRBV5-1; D: .; J: TRBJ2-1; size: few; CDR3: CASSPLPTEQFF; DNA: TGCGCCAGCAGCCCACTCCCCACCGAGCAGTTCTTC
V: TRBV14; D: .; J: TRBJ2-4; size: many; CDR3: CASSQGGLRAKNIQYF; DNA: TGTGCCAGCAGCCAAGGTGGACTTAGAGCCAAAAACATTCAGTACTTC
V: TRBV5-4; D: TRBD1; J: TRBJ2-3; size: .; CDR3: CASSLEPTGVTDTQYF; DNA: TGTGCCAGCAGCTTGGAACCGACAGGGGTCACAGATACGCAGTATTTT
V: TRBV7-2; D: .; J: TRBJ2-3; size: many; CDR3: CASSSWAIGTDTQYF; DNA: TGTGCCAGCAGCTCGTGGGCGATAGGCACAGATACGCAGTATTTT
V: TRBV29-1; D: TRBD2; J: TRBJ2-1; size: many; CDR3: CSVDFGTSFNNEQFF; DNA: TGCAGCGTTGACTTCGGGACTAGCTTTAACAATGAGCAGTTCTTC
V: TRBV14; D: .; J: TRBJ2-2; size: once; CDR3: CASSPGQVCGELFF; DNA: TGTGCCAGCAGCCCGGGGCAGGTCTGCGGGGAGCTGTTTTTT